The 7 T cell receptor beta chains reported below all come from one sample, sequenced in a study of T-cell reconstitution after alpha-beta-depleted transplantation in children. General study findings and limits: At the one-year point after transplant, T-cell counts and TCRbeta diversity were found to come mostly from T cells that had been newly produced.

Unique molecular identifiers were built into the TCRbeta library. From the PCR reads, TCRdb called clonotypes with MiXCR, one entry per CDR3 protein. The table includes about 300,000 distinct CDR3 sequences, nearly 8% detected once. Antigens for these TCRs are unknown. Sequences were derived from peripheral blood, sampled 360 days after TCRalphabeta/CD19-depleted stem cell transplant. These receptors were obtained from a female patient between 2 and 10 years old who had a stem cell transplant for Fanconi anemia, so the T cells may come from the graft donor.

This clonotype was seen at least ten times. The chain has TRBV7-8 and TRBJ1-1; D unresolved. Germline V gene sequence: CDR1 SGHVS, CDR2 FQNEAQ. V lost 4 bases to trimming and J lost 4 bases, with 10 bases between them. This CDR3 has 13 amino acids. In DNA form, the CDR3 reads TGTGCCAGCAGCTCATACATGGGCACTGAAGCTTTCTTT. Protein: CASSSYMGTEAFF.

This clonotype was detected a few times. The chain links TRBV7-8 to TRBJ2-7, with TRBD2 matching 9 bases. From germline, CDR1 is SGHVS and CDR2 FQNEAQ. The CDR3 totals 15 residues. V gave up 5 bases and J gave up 7 bases; unmatched junction bases: 12. In nucleotides, the CDR3 is TGTGCCAGCAGCCCGCCGGGCGGGGGGGTAGTGGAGCAGTACTTC. Translating it yields CASSPPGGGVVEQYF. The whole variable domain, filled in from reference TRBV7-8 and TRBJ2-7, reads GAGVSQSPRYKVAKRGQDVALRCDPISGHVSLFWYQQALGQGPEFLTYFQNEAQLDKSGLPSDRFFAERPEGSVSTLKIQRTQQEDSAVYLCASSPPGGGVVEQYFGPGTRLTVT.

This clonotype was seen ten or more times. CDR3 protein: CASSQTDPLRDTQYF. In DNA form, the CDR3 reads TGCGCCAGCAGCCAGACAGACCCTTTGAGAGATACGCAGTATTTT. This chain connects TRBV4-3 to TRBJ2-3; D is possibly TRBD1 (5 bases). Trimming stripped 3 bases from V and 5 bases from J, with 15 bases between. The CDR3 is 15 residues long. Germline loops: CDR1 LGHNA, CDR2 YSLEER.

The table lists this clonotype with many counts. The chain recombines TRBV11-2 with TRBJ1-6; no definite D call. Per germline, CDR1 SGHAT and CDR2 FQNNGV. V was shortened by 3 bases and J by 9 bases, with 9 bases between the two germline ends. The CDR3 length is 13 residues. The CDR3 region has the DNA TGTGCCAGCAGCTTTTTCCCGCGTTCACCCCTCCACTTT. Protein: CASSFFPRSPLHF.

This clonotype was detected ten times or more. The V gene is TRBV4-2, the J gene TRBJ2-1, with 11 bases aligning to TRBD2. V shed 2 bases, J shed 9 bases, and the junction held 9 bases outside the gene matches. The CDR3 length is 16 residues. The germline V gene has CDR1 LGHNA and CDR2 YNFKEQ. This CDR3 reads CASSQHTSGSFGEQFF. CDR3 coding DNA: TGTGCCAGCAGCCAACACACTAGCGGGAGCTTCGGTGAGCAGTTCTTC.

This clonotype was observed at least ten times. This chain links TRBV7-8 with TRBJ2-1; D not resolved. V was trimmed by 0 bases and J by 8 bases, leaving 5 bases between them. Germline values: CDR1 SGHVS, CDR2 FQNEAQ. The CDR3 loop spans 12 amino acids. CDR3 protein: CASSLAPHEQFF. DNA of the CDR3: TGTGCCAGCAGCTTAGCCCCCCATGAGCAGTTCTTC.

This clonotype was seen at least ten times. The V gene is TRBV27, the J gene TRBJ2-7; TRBD2 matches 9 bases. This CDR3 comprises 14 residues. Per the germline V gene, CDR1 is MNHEY and CDR2 is SMNVEV (reference sequence). With 4 bases clipped from V and 3 bases from J, the junction kept 4 bases outside the gene matches. The CDR3 region is CASSSWRGGYEQYF. CDR3 nucleotide sequence: TGTGCCAGCAGTTCGTGGCGGGGGGGCTACGAGCAGTACTTC.